This T cell receptor beta chain was captured in a study of PD-L1 blockade in urothelial cancer. Generated by immunoSEQ multiplex PCR, the TCRdb table keeps only in-frame clones and is missing some. The sample consists of roughly 36,000 clones, 80% to 90% of them appearing once. Points on this clone: This specimen includes other DNA sequences encoding the same CDR3.

This CDR3 has 15 residues. The germline gives CDR1 LGHNA, CDR2 YNFKEQ. With 0 bases removed from V and 2 bases from J, the gap between germline ends came to 10 bases. The material was PBMCs, obtained around atezolizumab (anti-PD-L1) treatment. The chain combines TRBV4-2 with TRBJ2-5, with a tentative D call TRBD2 (5 bases). This receptor was identified in a man in his 60s with urothelial cancer. The CDR3: CASSQEGRLQETQYF. Here the CDR3 DNA reads TGTGCCAGCAGCCAAGAGGGGAGACTACAAGAGACCCAGTACTTC.